The 13 T cell receptor beta chains in this list originate from one sample, sequenced in a study of cytomegalovirus exposure and HLA in healthy donors. This PCR relied on a set of 60 Vbeta primers and 13 Jbeta primers. The protocol was immunoSEQ multiplex PCR, while the TCRdb copy is restricted to in-frame clones and leaves out a portion. The sample consists of roughly 45,000 clones, around 53% of them appearing once. The sequencing sample was made of PBMCs. These receptor sequences come from a man between 60 and 75 years old in good health and CMV-seronegative.

The V gene is TRBV29-1, the J gene TRBJ1-1; no firm D call. The CDR3 has 13 residues. V lost 5 bases, J lost 1 base, and 11 bases lay in between. Germline assignment: CDR1 SQVTM and CDR2 ANQGSEA. The CDR3 DNA is TGCAGCGTTCAGAGAGACAAGAACACTGAAGCTTTCTTT. Protein: CSVQRDKNTEAFF.

The genes are TRBV30 and TRBJ2-1; the match to TRBD2 covers 7 bases. The CDR3 sequence is 15 residues long. Germline lookup yields CDR1 GTSNPN and CDR2 SVGIG (reference sequence). V shed 3 bases and J 7 bases; nucleotides not matched to a gene: 12. The CDR3 region is CAWSRRGVSTNEQFF. CDR3 sequence (DNA): TGTGCCTGGAGCCGACGGGGGGTATCCACTAATGAGCAGTTCTTC.

The chain couples TRBV10-3 to TRBJ2-5; TRBD2 matches at 7 bases. The length of the CDR3 is 16 residues. Germline V lookup: CDR1 ENHRY, CDR2 SYGVKD. V was clipped by 6 bases and J by 1 base; unmatched bases: 11. In DNA form, the CDR3 reads TGTGCCATCAGGGGGGAGGGCGTGCGGCGCCAAGAGACCCAGTACTTC. Translation gives CAIRGEGVRRQETQYF.

The chain combines TRBV4-3 with TRBJ2-2; no clear D. CDR1 is LGHNA, CDR2 YSLEER, per germline. With 0 bases removed from V and 0 bases from J, the gap between germline ends came to 11 bases. The CDR3 loop spans 17 amino acids. DNA for the CDR3: TGCGCCAGCAGCCAAGATGTAGCACACTCGAACACCGGGGAGCTGTTTTTT. It translates to CASSQDVAHSNTGELFF.

This clone has a single count. The chain couples TRBV7-9 to TRBJ1-2; D possibly corresponds to TRBD1 (5 bases). Trimming took 1 base from V and 7 from J, leaving 7 bases between them. The CDR3 totals 12 residues. Germline-derived CDR1 and CDR2 are SEHNR and FQNEAQ (reference sequence). This CDR3 is CASSLGDSGYTF. The CDR3 region has the DNA TGTGCCAGCAGCTTAGGGGACTCTGGCTACACCTTC.

This clone was counted a single time. This chain joins TRBV6-1 and TRBJ2-3; D unclear. CDR3 length: 13 amino acids. Trimming took off 6 bases at V and 4 bases at J, with 11 bases between the two ends. Germline CDR1 reads MNHNS; CDR2 reads SASEGT. For the CDR3, the DNA is TGTGCCAGCAGCCCAGAACGGGCAGATACGCAGTATTTT. It is translated as CASSPERADTQYF.

The rearrangement joins TRBV6-5 to TRBJ2-3, with 8 positions matching TRBD2. Germline V gene lookup returns CDR1 MNHEY and CDR2 SVGAGI. Trimming at V came to 10 bases and at J to 2 bases, leaving 11 bases not matched to a gene. CDR3 length equals 15 residues. The CDR3 loop is CATSQDSGNTDTQYF. The DNA for the CDR3 is TGTGCCACCTCCCAAGATAGCGGGAACACAGATACGCAGTATTTT.

V is TRBV30 and J is TRBJ1-6; D gene unclear. The V gene lost 5 bases and the J gene lost 2 bases, with 7 bases spanning the gap. Germline values: CDR1 GTSNPN, CDR2 SVGIG (reference sequence). The CDR3 runs to 13 residues. CDR3 sequence reads: CAWGPPYNSPLHF. CDR3 nucleotide sequence: TGTGCCTGGGGCCCGCCCTATAATTCACCCCTCCACTTT.

The J gene is TRBJ2-7, the V gene TRBV29-1; TRBD1 is a possible D gene (5 bases). Germline CDR1 and CDR2: SQVTM and ANQGSEA. The ends were cut back, 4 bases at V and 2 bases at J, with 9 bases in the middle. The CDR3 extends over 12 amino acids. The CDR3 coding sequence is TGCAGCGTTGGCGACAGAGCCTACGAGCAGTACTTC. It codes for CSVGDRAYEQYF.

CDR3 bases: TGTGCCAGCAGCAAAGGTCCTAGCACAGATACGCAGTATTTT. This encodes CASSKGPSTDTQYF. The chain employs TRBV21-1 and TRBJ2-3; the table names TRBD2, a call not compared with the DNA. TRBV21-1 is a pseudogene locus. The CDR3 is 14 amino acids.

This chain links TRBV10-2 with TRBJ2-6; D remains ambiguous. Trimming took 3 bases from V and 1 from J, leaving 10 bases between them. Germline V CDR1 and CDR2: WSHSY, SAAADI. The length of the CDR3 is 16 residues. The CDR3 bases are TGCGCCAGCAGTGACAGGATCAGTTCTGGGGCCAACGTCCTGACTTTC. It specifies CASSDRISSGANVLTF.

As to this clone: Germline and junction disagree at one end, which may indicate a read error. This chain joins TRBV2 and TRBJ1-1, with a tentative D call TRBD1 (5 bases). Germline assignment: CDR1 SNHLY and CDR2 FYNNEI. The CDR3 is made up of 13 amino acids. The CDR3, as DNA: TGTGCCAGCAGTGAAGCGCAAGGGGTTTTAAGATTTTTT. Its protein is CASSEAQGVLRFF. The complete variable domain, with remaining parts taken from reference TRBV2 and TRBJ1-1, reads EPEVTQTPSHQVTQMGQEVILRCVPISNHLYFYWYRQILGQKVEFLVSFYNNEISEKSEIFDDQFSVERPDGSNFTLKIRSTKLEDSAMYFCASSEAQGVLRFFGQGTRLTVV.

The V gene is TRBV11-1, the J gene TRBJ2-2, with 8 bases fitting TRBD2. Germline V gene data show CDR1 as SGHAT and CDR2 as FQDESV (reference sequence). Unmatched junction bases numbered 11, after V lost 4 bases and J lost 4 bases. The CDR3 totals 17 residues. The CDR3 sequence: CASSSRLARSPTGELFF. Here the CDR3 DNA reads TGTGCCAGCAGCTCACGACTAGCGAGATCACCCACCGGGGAGCTGTTTTTT.